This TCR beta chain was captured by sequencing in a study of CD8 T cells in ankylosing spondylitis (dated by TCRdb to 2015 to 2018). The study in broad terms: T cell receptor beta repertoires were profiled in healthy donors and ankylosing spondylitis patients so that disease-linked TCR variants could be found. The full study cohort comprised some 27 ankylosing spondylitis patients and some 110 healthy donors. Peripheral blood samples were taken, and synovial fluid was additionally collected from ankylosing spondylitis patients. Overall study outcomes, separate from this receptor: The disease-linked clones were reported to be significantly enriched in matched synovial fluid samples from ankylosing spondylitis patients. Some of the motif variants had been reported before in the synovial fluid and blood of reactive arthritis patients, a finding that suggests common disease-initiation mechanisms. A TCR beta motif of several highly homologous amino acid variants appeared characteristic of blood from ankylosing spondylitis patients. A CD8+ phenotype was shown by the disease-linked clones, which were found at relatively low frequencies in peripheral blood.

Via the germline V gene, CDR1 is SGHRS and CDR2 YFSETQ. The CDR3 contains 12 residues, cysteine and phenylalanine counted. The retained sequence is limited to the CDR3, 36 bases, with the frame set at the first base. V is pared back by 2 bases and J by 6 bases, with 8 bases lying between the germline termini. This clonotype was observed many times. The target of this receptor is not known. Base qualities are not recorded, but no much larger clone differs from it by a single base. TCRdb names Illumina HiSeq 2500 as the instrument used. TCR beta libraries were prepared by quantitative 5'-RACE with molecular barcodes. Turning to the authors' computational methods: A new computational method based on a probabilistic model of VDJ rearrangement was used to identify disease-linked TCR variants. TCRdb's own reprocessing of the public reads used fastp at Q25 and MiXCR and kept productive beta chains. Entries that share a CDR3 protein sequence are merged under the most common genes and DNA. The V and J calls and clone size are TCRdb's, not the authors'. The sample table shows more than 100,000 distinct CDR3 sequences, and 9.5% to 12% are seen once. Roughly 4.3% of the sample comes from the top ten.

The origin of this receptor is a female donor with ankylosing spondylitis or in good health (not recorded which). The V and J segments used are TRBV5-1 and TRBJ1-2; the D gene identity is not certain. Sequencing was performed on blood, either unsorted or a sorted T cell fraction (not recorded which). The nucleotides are TGCGCCAGCAGCTTTTATGGCGATGGCTACACCTTC. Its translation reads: CASSFYGDGYTF.